Listed below are T cell receptor beta chains from one sample, sequenced in a study of T-cell reconstitution after alpha-beta-depleted transplantation in children. MiXCR, run by TCRdb on the PCR reads, gives a single entry per CDR3 protein. The sample has about 610,000 distinct CDR3 sequences; more than 9% are singletons. The starting material was PBMCs from the stem cell graft donor, obtained from the stem cell graft. Receptors originate from a human donor who donated a stem cell graft to a child with acute myeloid leukemia. CDR3s include the opening cysteine and the closing phenylalanine or tryptophan.

TRBV27 CASAGQDSYEQYF
TRBV5-1 CASSLYGGGDLAYEQYF
TRBV29-1 CSGNRDSQQYF
TRBV5-1 CASSLEAINSPLHF
TRBV15 CATSRDPSYEQYF
TRBV6-2/TRBV6-3 CASKRGWDSYNEQFF
TRBV6-5 CASSSGFGDGPAFF
TRBV6-2/TRBV6-3 CASSYSRTGDQETQYF
TRBV7-3 CASSPEREGYNEQFF
TRBV20-1 CSAIQGGRNIQYF
TRBV11-2 CASSPRTSGRTYNEQFF